This TCR beta chain was identified in a study of blood T cell repertoires in COVID-19. Study at large: The origin of the acute and convalescent COVID-19 samples was the United States, Italy and Spain. PBMCs, B-cell-depleted T cells, or T cells were the source of the cDNA or gDNA that made up the material.

Original analysis: Nucleated cell number was recorded as an estimate derived from reference gene primer amplification. Generated by immunoSEQ multiplex PCR, the TCRdb table keeps only in-frame clones and is missing some. V, J and clone size were drawn from that table, and D and trimming were deduced from the DNA. Of roughly 97,000 clones detected, approximately 80% appear once; the ten largest clones hold approximately 3.4%. Trimming took 4 bases from V and 2 from J, leaving 9 bases between them. CDR1 and CDR2 (germline): MGHRA, YSYEKL. The CDR3 totals 14 residues. The receptor's source is a woman older than 75 with active or convalescent COVID-19. The chain is built from TRBV4-1 and TRBJ1-3, with D unresolved. Sequenced material: peripheral blood. The chain's CDR3 is CASSPGIPGNTIYF. The CDR3, as DNA: TGCGCCAGCAGCCCCGGGATCCCTGGAAACACCATATATTTT.